This T cell receptor (beta chain) was documented in a study of shared clonotypes between healthy human individuals. Study information: The donor pool was made up of a couple of women and a few men aged 18 to 49. Regarding the study as a whole: Larger estimated richness was generally recorded for naive subsets relative to memory subsets. The generation probabilities recorded for non-shared clonotypes fell below those of clonotypes shared by all four donors.

It was into CD45RA+ naive and CD45RA-negative memory subsets that the CD4+ cells were split. CDR1 KGHSH and CDR2 LQKENI come from the germline V gene. V was trimmed by 3 bases and J by 3 bases, leaving 9 bases between them. The CDR3 length is 13 residues. Assay used: immunoSEQ multiplex PCR; TCRdb lists only in-frame clones, some missing. The sample has some 1,400,000 clones, roughly 97% seen once; the top ten hold 1.2%. Of note for this clone: Its cognate antigen is unknown.

The rearrangement links TRBV18 to TRBJ2-7; a weak D match, TRBD2 (6 bases). The sample was naive CD4+ T cells sorted from blood. Specified subset: CD45RA+ positively selected. The clonotype comes from a man younger than 40 in good health. In DNA, the CDR3 is TGTGCCAGCTCACCCCTGGGACTCTACGAGCAGTACTTC. Its protein is CASSPLGLYEQYF.